This entry describes one TCR beta chain. Its target is unknown. The data were obtained in a study of CD8 T cells in ankylosing spondylitis. V was cut by 6 bases and J by 1 base, with 15 bases left in between. CDR1 and CDR2 (germline): MGHDK, SYGVNS. The CDR3 is 15 amino acids. Findings and caveats of the study: In reactive arthritis synovial fluid and blood, some motif variants had been reported before. Matched ankylosing spondylitis synovial fluid reportedly showed significant enrichment of disease-linked clones. A motif in TCR beta, a set of roughly eight highly homologous variants, appeared characteristic of ankylosing spondylitis blood. As for the disease-linked clones, they showed a CD8+ phenotype and occurred at relatively low frequencies in peripheral blood.

TCR beta libraries were made by quantitative 5'-RACE with molecular barcodes. TCRdb ran MiXCR on the 5' RACE reads and lists one entry per CDR3 protein. The data show around 430,000 distinct CDR3 sequences, approximately 17% seen once. This chain links TRBV25-1 with TRBJ1-1; D not certain. The specimen was blood, either unsorted or a sorted T cell fraction (not recorded which). This TCR was sampled from a male donor with ankylosing spondylitis. DNA for the CDR3: TGTGCCAGCAGCGACTCGGGGAGGACGAACACTGAAGCTTTCTTT. This translates into CASSDSGRTNTEAFF.